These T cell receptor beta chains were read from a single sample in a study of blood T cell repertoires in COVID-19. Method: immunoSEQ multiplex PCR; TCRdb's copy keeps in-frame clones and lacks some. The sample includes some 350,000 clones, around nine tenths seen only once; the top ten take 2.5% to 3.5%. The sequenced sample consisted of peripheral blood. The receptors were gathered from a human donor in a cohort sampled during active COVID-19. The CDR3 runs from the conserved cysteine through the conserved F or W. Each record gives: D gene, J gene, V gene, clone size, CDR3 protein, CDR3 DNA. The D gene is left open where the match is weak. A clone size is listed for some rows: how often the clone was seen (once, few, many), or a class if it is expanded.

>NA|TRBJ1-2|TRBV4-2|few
CASSQVAGSGDYGYTF
TGTGCCAGCAGCCAAGTGGCAGGATCGGGGGACTATGGCTACACCTTC
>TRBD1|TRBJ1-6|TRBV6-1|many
CASSEEGTGVSPLHF
TGTGCCAGCAGTGAAGAGGGGACAGGGGTTTCACCCCTCCACTTT
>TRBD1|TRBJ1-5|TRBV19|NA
CASTPDRTIVPQHF
TGTGCCAGTACCCCGGACAGGACAATCGTTCCCCAGCATTTT
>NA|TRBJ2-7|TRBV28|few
CASGPHNEQYF
TGTGCCAGCGGCCCTCATAACGAGCAGTACTTC
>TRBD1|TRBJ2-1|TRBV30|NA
CAWSVLRQGGEQFF
TGTGCCTGGAGTGTACTTAGACAGGGGGGTGAGCAGTTCTTC
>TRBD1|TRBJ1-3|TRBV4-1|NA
CASSQDLAGGRGNTIYF
TGCGCCAGCAGCCAAGACCTAGCAGGGGGCAGAGGAAACACCATATATTTT
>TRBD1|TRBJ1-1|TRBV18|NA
CASSPRQGELNTEAFF
TGTGCCAGCTCACCACGTCAGGGGGAATTGAACACTGAAGCTTTCTTT
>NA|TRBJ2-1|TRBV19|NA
CASMISWGGEQFF
TGTGCCAGTATGATAAGTTGGGGCGGTGAGCAGTTCTTC
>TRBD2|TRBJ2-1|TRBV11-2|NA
CASSLQGLAAYNEQFF
TGTGCCAGCAGCCTGCAGGGACTAGCGGCCTACAATGAGCAGTTCTTC
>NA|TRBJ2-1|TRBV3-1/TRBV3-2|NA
CASSPLAGAYNEQFF
TGTGCCAGCAGCCCACTCGCGGGGGCTTACAATGAGCAGTTCTTC
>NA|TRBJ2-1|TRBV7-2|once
CASSAGDRFQRDNNEQFF
TGTGCCAGCAGCGCAGGGGATAGGTTCCAGCGGGATAACAATGAGCAGTTCTTC
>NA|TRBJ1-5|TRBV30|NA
CAWGTGISPNQPQHF
TGTGCCTGGGGAACAGGGATCAGTCCGAATCAGCCCCAGCATTTT
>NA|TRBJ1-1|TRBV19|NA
CASSMEGGENTEAFF
TGTGCCAGTAGTATGGAGGGGGGGGAGAACACTGAAGCTTTCTTT
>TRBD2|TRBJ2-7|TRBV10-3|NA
CAISRLADSYEQYF
TGTGCCATCAGTCGGCTAGCGGACTCCTACGAGCAGTACTTC
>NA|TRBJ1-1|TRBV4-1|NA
CASSRGGDTEAFF
TGCGCCAGCAGTCGGGGGGGAGACACTGAAGCTTTCTTT
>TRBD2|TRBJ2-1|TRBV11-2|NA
CASSLAFRDYSNEQFF
TGTGCCAGCAGCTTAGCCTTCCGGGACTACTCCAATGAGCAGTTCTTC
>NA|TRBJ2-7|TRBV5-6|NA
CASSPAGPYEQYF
TGTGCCAGCAGCCCTGCGGGCCCCTACGAGCAGTACTTC
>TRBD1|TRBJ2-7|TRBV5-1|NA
CASSPTGLGEQYF
TGCGCCAGCAGTCCGACAGGGCTTGGGGAGCAGTACTTC
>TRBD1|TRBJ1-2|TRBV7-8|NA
CASSFNRDRRRGYTF
TGTGCCAGCAGCTTCAACCGGGACAGGCGGCGAGGCTACACCTTC
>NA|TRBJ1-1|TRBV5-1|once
CASSFTGGWTEAFF
TGCGCCAGCAGCTTTACCGGGGGTTGGACTGAAGCTTTCTTT
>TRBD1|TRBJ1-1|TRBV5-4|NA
CASSLVGQRNTEAFF
TGTGCCAGCAGCTTGGTGGGACAGAGGAACACTGAAGCTTTCTTT
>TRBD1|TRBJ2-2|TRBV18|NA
CASSLGQANTGELFF
TGTGCCAGCTCCCTTGGACAGGCGAACACCGGGGAGCTGTTTTTT
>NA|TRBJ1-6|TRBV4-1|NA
CASSQEAGVSYNSPLHF
TGCGCCAGCAGCCAAGAGGCCGGGGTCTCCTATAATTCACCCCTCCACTTT
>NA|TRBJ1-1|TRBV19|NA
CASSLGQGITEAFF
TGTGCCAGTAGTCTCGGGCAGGGCATCACTGAAGCTTTCTTT
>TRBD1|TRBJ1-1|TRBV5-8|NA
CASSLRQGTHEAFF
TGTGCCAGCAGCTTAAGACAGGGGACCCATGAAGCTTTCTTT
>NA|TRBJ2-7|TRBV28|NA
CASAQNGAHEQYF
TGTGCCAGCGCCCAGAACGGAGCTCACGAGCAGTACTTC
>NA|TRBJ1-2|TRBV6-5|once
CASTVLYGYTF
TGTGCCAGCACGGTTCTCTATGGCTACACCTTC
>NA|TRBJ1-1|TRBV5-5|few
CASSREGDTEAFF
TGTGCCAGCAGTCGGGAGGGGGACACTGAAGCTTTCTTT
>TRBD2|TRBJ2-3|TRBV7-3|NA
CASSRLAGGVDTQYF
TGTGCCAGCAGCCGACTAGCGGGGGGCGTCGATACGCAGTATTTT
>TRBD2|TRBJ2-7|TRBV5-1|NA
CASSALAGGENEQYF
TGCGCCAGCAGCGCGTTAGCGGGAGGGGAAAACGAGCAGTACTTC
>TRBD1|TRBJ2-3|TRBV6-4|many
CASSQQGNTDTQYF
TGTGCCAGCAGCCAACAGGGGAACACAGATACGCAGTATTTT
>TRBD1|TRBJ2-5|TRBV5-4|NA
CASSTTGDETQYF
TGTGCCAGCAGCACGACAGGGGATGAGACCCAGTACTTC
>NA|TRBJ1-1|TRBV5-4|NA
CASSRGVINLDTEAFF
TGTGCCAGCAGCCGCGGGGTGATTAATCTGGACACTGAAGCTTTCTTT
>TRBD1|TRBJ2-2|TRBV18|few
CASSHSRGLTGELFF
TGTGCCAGCTCACACTCAAGGGGGCTCACCGGGGAGCTGTTTTTT
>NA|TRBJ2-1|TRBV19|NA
CASSIGGSDTSYNEQFF
TGTGCCAGTAGTATAGGGGGCAGCGACACCTCCTACAATGAGCAGTTCTTC
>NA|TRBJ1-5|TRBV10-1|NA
CASSDSDQPQHF
TGCGCCAGCAGTGACTCCGATCAGCCCCAGCATTTT
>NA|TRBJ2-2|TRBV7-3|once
CASSSGRGRYTGELFF
TGTGCCAGCAGCTCCGGGCGGGGCAGATACACCGGGGAGCTGTTTTTT
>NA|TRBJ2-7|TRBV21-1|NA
CASSNSSQGVPYEQYF
TGTGCCAGCAGCAACTCTTCTCAGGGGGTTCCCTACGAGCAGTACTTC
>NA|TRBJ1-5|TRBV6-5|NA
CASRPTGYSNQPQHF
TGTGCCAGCAGGCCGACAGGATATAGCAATCAGCCCCAGCATTTT
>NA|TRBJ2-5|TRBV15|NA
CATSRASRETQYF
TGTGCCACCAGCAGGGCTAGCCGGGAGACCCAGTACTTC
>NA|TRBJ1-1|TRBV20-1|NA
CSASVGAAEAFF
TGCAGTGCTAGTGTAGGGGCGGCTGAAGCTTTCTTT
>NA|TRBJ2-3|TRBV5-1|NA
CASSSTGDTQYF
TGCGCCAGCAGCTCGACTGGGGATACGCAGTATTTT
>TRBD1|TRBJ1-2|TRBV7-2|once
CASSVRQGDGGYTF
TGTGCCAGCAGCGTAAGACAGGGGGACGGGGGCTACACCTTC
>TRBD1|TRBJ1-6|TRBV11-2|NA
CASSWRGQNNSPLHF
TGTGCCAGCAGCTGGAGGGGACAGAATAATTCACCCCTCCACTTT
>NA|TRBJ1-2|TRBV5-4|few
CASSRSGQFYGYTF
TGTGCCAGCAGCCGATCTGGACAGTTCTATGGCTACACCTTC
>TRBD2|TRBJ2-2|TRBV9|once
CASSDRDYITGELFF
TGTGCCAGCAGCGATCGGGACTATATAACCGGGGAGCTGTTTTTT
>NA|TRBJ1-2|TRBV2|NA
CASSEARRDGYTF
TGTGCCAGCAGTGAAGCCCGGCGGGATGGCTACACCTTC
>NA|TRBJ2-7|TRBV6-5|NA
CATTGKLYEQYF
TGTGCCACCACAGGGAAGCTCTACGAGCAGTACTTC
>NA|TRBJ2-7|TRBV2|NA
CASSGEWADSYEQYF
TGTGCCAGCAGTGGGGAGTGGGCGGACTCCTACGAGCAGTACTTC
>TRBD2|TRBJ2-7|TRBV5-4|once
CASSLGPAGVPEQYF
TGTGCCAGCAGCTTGGGTCCAGCGGGAGTGCCCGAGCAGTACTTC
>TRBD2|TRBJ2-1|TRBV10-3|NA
CAISGGLESEQFF
TGTGCCATCAGTGGGGGACTAGAGAGTGAGCAGTTCTTC
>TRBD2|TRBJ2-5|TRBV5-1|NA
CASSSLAERSETQYF
TGCGCCAGCAGCTCTCTAGCGGAGAGGTCAGAGACCCAGTACTTC
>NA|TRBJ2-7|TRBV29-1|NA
CSVGYRGRSSYEQYF
TGCAGCGTCGGGTACCGGGGGAGGAGCTCCTACGAGCAGTACTTC
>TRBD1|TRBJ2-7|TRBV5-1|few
CASSSRQGPTEQYF
TGCGCCAGCAGCTCGCGACAGGGTCCCACCGAGCAGTACTTC
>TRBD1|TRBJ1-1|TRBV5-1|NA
CASSPRTGGVTEAFF
TGCGCCAGCAGCCCACGGACAGGTGGAGTCACTGAAGCTTTCTTT